These 30 T cell receptor beta chains were sequenced from one sample in a study of beta chain features in type 1 diabetes. Study findings and constraints: All four CD4+ subsets of Type 1 diabetes patients contained TCRB CDR3s that were moderately but significantly shorter.

These receptors have no identified antigens. The sequenced template was cDNA made from the entire isolated RNA. Clones were sequenced by immunoSEQ multiplex PCR, and TCRdb holds only the in-frame ones, with some missing. The sample yields about 650,000 clones, around 12% seen once. Sequenced material: naive CD4+ T cells from blood. The receptors derive from a man aged 25 to 45 with type 1 diabetes.

The chain is built from TRBV23-1 and TRBJ2-1; 7 bases map to TRBD2. TRBV23-1 is designated an ORF whose function remains uncertain. Trimming took 0 bases from V and 2 from J; bases not matched to a gene: 7. The CDR3 is 17 amino acids. The DNA for the CDR3 is TGCGCCAGCAGTCAATCTTTCGCGGGGGAAACCTACAATGAGCAGTTCTTC. Its translation: CASSQSFAGETYNEQFF.

The chain recombines TRBV14 with TRBJ2-7; D uncertain. The germline V gene has CDR1 SGHDN and CDR2 FVKESK. The CDR3 spans 18 residues. The V end lost 1 base, the J end lost 0 bases, and 19 bases lay between the germline ends. The CDR3 sequence: CASSQGIPAPTFSYEQYF. CDR3 nucleotides: TGTGCCAGCAGCCAAGGTATTCCGGCGCCTACATTCTCCTACGAGCAGTACTTC.

The chain uses TRBV4-3 and TRBJ1-1; no clear D. The germline V gene encodes CDR1 LGHNA and CDR2 YSLEER. The CDR3 contains 15 residues. Trimming took off 0 bases at V and 0 bases at J, with 8 bases between the two ends. This CDR3 is CASSQDPGMNTEAFF. CDR3 nucleotides: TGCGCCAGCAGCCAAGATCCGGGCATGAACACTGAAGCTTTCTTT.

V gene TRBV5-6 combines with J gene TRBJ2-5; 7 nucleotides match TRBD2. Germline CDR1 is SGHDT and CDR2 is YYEEEE. Trimming at V came to 4 bases and at J to 1 base, leaving 4 bases not matched to a gene. CDR3 length: 14 residues. CDR3 bases: TGTGCCAGCAGCACGGGGACTATCCAAGAGACCCAGTACTTC. Translating gives CASSTGTIQETQYF.

The chain carries TRBV2 and TRBJ1-5; TRBD1 is a possible D gene (6 bases). The germline V gene has CDR1 SNHLY and CDR2 FYNNEI. The V and J ends lost 7 bases and 0 bases respectively, with 13 bases between them. This CDR3 has 15 amino acids. The CDR3 bases are TGTGCCAGCACTGGCAGGGGCCTTAGCAATCAGCCCCAGCATTTT. Translation gives CASTGRGLSNQPQHF.

The chain recombines TRBV19 with TRBJ2-3, with no clear D. Germline values: CDR1 LNHDA, CDR2 SQIVND (reference sequence). With 5 bases removed from V and 2 bases from J, the gap between germline ends came to 17 bases. The CDR3 sequence is 16 residues long. The DNA for the CDR3 is TGTGCCAGTAGTCAACACCCTAGAGAAAACACAGATACGCAGTATTTT. Translating gives CASSQHPRENTDTQYF.

The chain uses TRBV28 and TRBJ1-2; 11 bases match TRBD1. CDR1 is MDHEN, CDR2 SYDVKM, per germline. V lost 5 bases to trimming and J lost 8 bases; unmatched junction nucleotides: 7. This CDR3 has 14 amino acids. CDR3 nucleotide sequence: TGTGCCAGCAGTGTACCGGGACAGGGGGACGGCTACACCTTC. It codes for CASSVPGQGDGYTF.

The V and J genes are TRBV11-3 and TRBJ2-3; TRBD1 matches at 8 bases. The V and J ends lost 5 bases and 3 bases, in that order; junction bases with no gene match: 7. This CDR3 has 15 residues. CDR1 is SGHNT, CDR2 YENEEA, per germline. The CDR3 bases are TGTGCCAGCAGCCGCGCGGACAGGGTTACAGATACGCAGTATTTT. Translating gives CASSRADRVTDTQYF.

The gene calls are TRBV19 and TRBJ2-7; 7 bases are a match to TRBD2. V trimming: 3 bases; J trimming: 2 bases; junction bases outside the gene matches: 4. The CDR3 sequence is 14 residues long. In germline, CDR1 is LNHDA, CDR2 SQIVND (reference sequence). The CDR3 sequence is CASSISGGTYEQYF. For the CDR3, the DNA is TGTGCCAGTAGTATTTCGGGAGGAACCTACGAGCAGTACTTC.

This clone was seen more than once but under ten times. The chain links TRBV5-6 to TRBJ1-4; tentative D call: TRBD1 (5 bases). Germline lookup yields CDR1 SGHDT and CDR2 YYEEEE. CDR3 length: 16 residues. With 3 bases removed from V and 6 bases from J, the gap between germline ends came to 18 bases. Written as DNA, the CDR3 is TGTGCCAGCAGCTCCGGGGGAGCCCGAGTTTATGAAAAACTGTTTTTT. It yields the protein CASSSGGARVYEKLFF.

This clone occurred a few times. The chain carries TRBV7-9 and TRBJ1-2; a possible D gene is TRBD1 (5 bases). Germline-derived CDR1 and CDR2 are SEHNR and FQNEAQ (reference sequence). This CDR3 is 15 amino acids long. V was pared by 3 bases and J by 8 bases, with 19 bases between. The CDR3 DNA is TGTGCCAGCAGCTTGTGGGGCACGGATGAAGGCGGCTACACCTTC. The encoded protein is CASSLWGTDEGGYTF.

This clone was counted between two and nine times. The chain joins TRBV5-1 to TRBJ1-2; D not certain. Germline-derived CDR1 and CDR2 are SGHRS and YFSETQ. V lost 4 bases, J lost 3 bases, and 13 bases lay in between. The CDR3 length is 14 residues. CDR3 sequence reads: CASSPGRSDYGYTF. DNA of the CDR3: TGCGCCAGCAGCCCGGGGAGGTCGGACTATGGCTACACCTTC.

This clone was detected only a few times. V and J are TRBV15 and TRBJ2-5; TRBD1 matches 7 bases. There are 16 residues in the CDR3. After removal of 5 bases from V and 1 base from J, the junction contained 10 bases not matched to a gene. Germline CDR1 LNHNV, CDR2 YYDKDF (reference sequence). CDR3 nucleotides: TGTGCCACCAGCCAAGGTCGGACAGGAATCCAAGAGACCCAGTACTTC. It is translated as CATSQGRTGIQETQYF.

This CDR3 reads CASSRQGTGANVLTF. The CDR3 nucleotides read TGTGCCAGCAGTCGACAGGGAACGGGGGCCAACGTCCTGACTTTC. J is TRBJ2-6 and V is TRBV6-5; 7 positions match TRBD1. CDR3 length: 15 amino acids. The junction had 5 bases not matched to a gene; V was cut back by 5 bases and J by 4 bases. Germline loops: CDR1 MNHEY, CDR2 SVGAGI.

This clone turned up a few times. The rearrangement uses TRBV2 and TRBJ2-3; TRBD2 might be the D (6 bases). V was clipped by 8 bases and J by 5 bases, with 14 bases between them. The CDR3 length is 13 residues. Germline-derived CDR1 and CDR2 are SNHLY and FYNNEI. CDR3 in DNA: TGTGCCAGCGGGACTGGGGTGAAAGATACGCAGTATTTT. It encodes CASGTGVKDTQYF.

This clone was picked up a small number of times. The V call is TRBV30, the J call TRBJ2-5; TRBD1 matches at 9 bases. J lost 7 bases, V lost 3 bases, and 12 bases had no gene match. The CDR3 runs to 15 residues. CDR1 GTSNPN and CDR2 SVGIG come from the germline V gene (reference sequence). In DNA, the CDR3 is TGTGCCTGGAGCATTCAATCTACAGGGGGCGGGACCCAGTACTTC. This encodes CAWSIQSTGGGTQYF. The whole variable domain, filled in from reference TRBV30 and TRBJ2-5, reads SQTIHQWPATLVQPVGSPLSLECTVEGTSNPNLYWYRQAAGRGLQLLFYSVGIGQISSEVPQNLSASRPQDRQFILSSKKLLLSDSGFYLCAWSIQSTGGGTQYFGPGTRLLVL.

This rearrangement joins TRBV7-6 to TRBJ2-7, with unresolved D. With 4 bases removed from V and 7 bases from J, the gap between germline ends came to 17 bases. The germline V gene encodes CDR1 SGHVS and CDR2 FNYEAQ. The length of the CDR3 is 14 residues. The CDR3 region has the DNA TGTGCCAGCAGCTCGAGACAAATTCCTCGGGAGCAGTACTTC. Translated, it gives CASSSRQIPREQYF.

The V and J genes are TRBV29-1 and TRBJ2-3; D might be TRBD2 (7 bases). Looked up from germline, CDR1 is SQVTM and CDR2 is ANQGSEA. This CDR3 comprises 14 residues. V lost 4 bases, J lost 11 bases, and 22 bases lay in between. The CDR3 protein is CSVVPGGSTYRQYF. CDR3 bases: TGCAGCGTTGTCCCGGGGGGCTCGACGTACAGGCAGTATTTT.

The chain has TRBV5-1 and TRBJ2-1; D tentatively fits TRBD1 or TRBD2 (5 bases each). The germline gives CDR1 SGHRS, CDR2 YFSETQ. The germline V and J ends were trimmed by 0 bases and 4 bases, with 8 bases remaining between them. The CDR3 has 14 residues. The CDR3 loop reads CASSLAGTYNEQFF. The CDR3 DNA follows: TGCGCCAGCAGCTTGGCCGGGACGTACAATGAGCAGTTCTTC.

This rearrangement joins TRBV7-3 to TRBJ2-3, with 9 bases identical to TRBD2. Germline CDR1 is SGHTA and CDR2 is FQGTGA. The CDR3 is made up of 16 amino acids. The ends lost 3 bases at V and 0 bases at J; junction bases unmatched: 4. In nucleotides, the CDR3 is TGTGCCAGCAGCTTGTACAGCGGGGGGAGCACAGATACGCAGTATTTT. Translation gives CASSLYSGGSTDTQYF.

The chain uses TRBV13 and TRBJ1-1; TRBD1 might be the D (6 bases). The germline V and J ends were trimmed by 2 bases and 5 bases, with 12 bases remaining between them. The CDR3 consists of 14 residues. Germline V gives CDR1 PRHDT, CDR2 FYEKMQ (reference sequence). The CDR3 spells CASSLWGRETEAFF. The CDR3 region has the DNA TGTGCCAGCAGCTTATGGGGGCGCGAGACTGAAGCTTTCTTT.

Only a few counts were recorded for this clone. The gene calls are TRBV27 and TRBJ1-4, with 10 bases identical to TRBD1. Trimming cost V 8 bases and J 8 bases; bases outside gene matches: 8. The CDR3 loop spans 14 amino acids. Germline loops: CDR1 MNHEY, CDR2 SMNVEV (reference sequence). CDR3 amino acids: CASRRDRGREKLFF. The CDR3 coding sequence is TGTGCCAGCCGGCGGGACAGGGGACGGGAAAAACTGTTTTTT.

The chain couples TRBV5-1 to TRBJ2-3, with D unclear. V was clipped by 1 base and J by 1 base, with 7 bases between them. CDR3 size: 14 residues. Germline CDR1 reads SGHRS; CDR2 reads YFSETQ. CDR3 coding DNA: TGCGCCAGCAGCTTGATGGACGGCACAGATACGCAGTATTTT. Encoded protein: CASSLMDGTDTQYF.

A word on this clone: At one of its ends the junction is not consistent with the germline gene, which may arise from a read error. The chain combines TRBV5-1 with TRBJ2-5; D remains unclear. Germline V gene data show CDR1 as SGHRS and CDR2 as YFSETQ. CDR3 length equals 13 residues. DNA for the CDR3: TGCGCCAGCATCGTGGACGGGCAAGGGACCCAGTACTTC. Protein: CASIVDGQGTQYF. The whole variable domain, filled in from reference TRBV5-1 and TRBJ2-5, reads KAGVTQTPRYLIKTRGQQVTLSCSPISGHRSVSWYQQTPGQGLQFLFEYFSETQRNKGNFPGRFSGRQFSNSRSEMNVSTLELGDSALYLCASIVDGQGTQYFGPGTRLLVL.

This clone occurred a few times. This sequence joins TRBV5-6 and TRBJ1-6; no definite D call. This CDR3 comprises 12 residues. Germline V gene lookup returns CDR1 SGHDT and CDR2 YYEEEE. The ends were cut back, 1 base at V and 10 bases at J, with 6 bases in the middle. The CDR3 loop is CASSLSESPLHF. As DNA, the CDR3 is TGTGCCAGCAGCTTGTCTGAGTCACCCCTCCACTTT.

This chain connects TRBV28 to TRBJ1-4; D not resolved. Trimming cost V 3 bases and J 15 bases, with 17 bases left between them. The CDR3 contains 13 residues. Germline assignment: CDR1 MDHEN and CDR2 SYDVKM. The CDR3 protein is CASSLNRWQGMFF. In DNA, the CDR3 is TGTGCCAGCAGTTTGAATCGCTGGCAAGGGATGTTTTTT. Full variable domain (missing parts from reference TRBV28 and TRBJ1-4): DVKVTQSSRYLVKRTGEKVFLECVQDMDHENMFWYRQDPGLGLRLIYFSYDVKMKEKGDIPEGYSVSREKKERFSLILESASTNQTSMYLCASSLNRWQGMFFGSGTQLSVL.

This clone was seen once. This chain joins TRBV5-1 and TRBJ2-1, with 8 bases identical to TRBD1. The CDR3 spans 15 residues. In germline, CDR1 is SGHRS, CDR2 YFSETQ. With V trimmed by 3 bases and J by 8 bases, 10 bases remained unmatched. The CDR3 DNA is TGCGCCAGCAGCTCGATTAGGACAGGGAACGATGAGCAGTTCTTC. It encodes CASSSIRTGNDEQFF. Variable domain in full (rest from reference TRBV5-1 and TRBJ2-1): KAGVTQTPRYLIKTRGQQVTLSCSPISGHRSVSWYQQTPGQGLQFLFEYFSETQRNKGNFPGRFSGRQFSNSRSEMNVSTLELGDSALYLCASSSIRTGNDEQFFGPGTRLTVL.

This clone has more than one count but fewer than ten. The chain links TRBV27 to TRBJ1-1, with D unclear. Germline CDR1 is MNHEY and CDR2 is SMNVEV (reference sequence). CDR3 size: 14 residues. Trimming removed 6 bases at V and 0 bases at J, with 11 bases between. In nucleotides, the CDR3 is TGTGCCAGCAGGAGGAGGGAAATGAACACTGAAGCTTTCTTT. It translates to CASRRREMNTEAFF.

V usage is TRBV7-2 and J usage is TRBJ1-2; D remains unclear. Trimming removed 4 bases from V and 6 bases from J, with 9 bases in between. Germline V gene data show CDR1 as SGHTA and CDR2 as FQGNSA. CDR3 length equals 12 residues. The CDR3 here is CASSSNTDGYTF. Written as DNA, the CDR3 is TGTGCCAGCAGCTCTAACACGGATGGCTACACCTTC.

This clone was seen a few times. The chain recombines TRBV5-1 with TRBJ1-2, with D perhaps matching TRBD1 (6 bases). V lost 2 bases, J lost 4 bases, and 9 bases lay in between. The CDR3 runs 13 residues. In germline, CDR1 is SGHRS, CDR2 YFSETQ. The DNA for the CDR3 is TGCGCCAGCAGCTTCCAGGACAGCTATGGCTACACCTTC. Residues: CASSFQDSYGYTF.